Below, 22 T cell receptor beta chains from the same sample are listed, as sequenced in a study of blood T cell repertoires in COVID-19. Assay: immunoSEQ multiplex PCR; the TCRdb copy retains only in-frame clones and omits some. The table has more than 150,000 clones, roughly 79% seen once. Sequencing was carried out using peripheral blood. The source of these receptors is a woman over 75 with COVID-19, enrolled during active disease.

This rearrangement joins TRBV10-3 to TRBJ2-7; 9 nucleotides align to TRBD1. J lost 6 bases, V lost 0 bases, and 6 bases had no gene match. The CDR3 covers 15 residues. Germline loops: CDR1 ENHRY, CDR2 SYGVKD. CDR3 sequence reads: CAISESGQGRGEQYF. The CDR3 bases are TGTGCCATCAGTGAGTCGGGACAGGGAAGGGGCGAGCAGTACTTC.

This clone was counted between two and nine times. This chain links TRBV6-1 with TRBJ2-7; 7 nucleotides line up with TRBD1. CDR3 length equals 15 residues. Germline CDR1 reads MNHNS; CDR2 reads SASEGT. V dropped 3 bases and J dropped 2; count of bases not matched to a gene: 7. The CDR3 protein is CASSENPTGPYEQYF. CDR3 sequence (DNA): TGTGCCAGCAGTGAGAACCCGACAGGGCCCTACGAGCAGTACTTC.

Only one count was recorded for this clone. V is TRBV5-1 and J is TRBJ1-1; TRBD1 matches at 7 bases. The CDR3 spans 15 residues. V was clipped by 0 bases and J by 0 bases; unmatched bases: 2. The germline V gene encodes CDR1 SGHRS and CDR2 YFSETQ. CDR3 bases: TGCGCCAGCAGCTTGGAGACAGGGCTGAACACTGAAGCTTTCTTT. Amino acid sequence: CASSLETGLNTEAFF.

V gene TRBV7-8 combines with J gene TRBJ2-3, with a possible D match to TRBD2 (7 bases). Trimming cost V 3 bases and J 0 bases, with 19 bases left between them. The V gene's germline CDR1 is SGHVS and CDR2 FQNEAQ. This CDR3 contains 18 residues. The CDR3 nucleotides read TGTGCCAGCAGCTTTCAAGGGGGGGCGGGTCCTAGCACAGATACGCAGTATTTT. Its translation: CASSFQGGAGPSTDTQYF. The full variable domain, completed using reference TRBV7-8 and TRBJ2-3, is GAGVSQSPRYKVAKRGQDVALRCDPISGHVSLFWYQQALGQGPEFLTYFQNEAQLDKSGLPSDRFFAERPEGSVSTLKIQRTQQEDSAVYLCASSFQGGAGPSTDTQYFGPGTRLTVL.

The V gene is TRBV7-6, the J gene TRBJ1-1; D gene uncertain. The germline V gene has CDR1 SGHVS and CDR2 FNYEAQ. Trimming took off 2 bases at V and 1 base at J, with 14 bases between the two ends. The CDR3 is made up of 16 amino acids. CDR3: CASSLRSVGGNTEAFF. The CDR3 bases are TGTGCCAGCAGCTTAAGATCGGTGGGAGGGAACACTGAAGCTTTCTTT.

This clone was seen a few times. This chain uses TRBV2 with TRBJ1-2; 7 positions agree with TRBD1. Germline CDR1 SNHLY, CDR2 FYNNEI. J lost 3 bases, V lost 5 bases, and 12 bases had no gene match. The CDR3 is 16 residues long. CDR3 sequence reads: CASSLQGGQVDYGYTF. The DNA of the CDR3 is TGTGCCAGCAGTCTCCAAGGAGGACAGGTGGACTATGGCTACACCTTC.

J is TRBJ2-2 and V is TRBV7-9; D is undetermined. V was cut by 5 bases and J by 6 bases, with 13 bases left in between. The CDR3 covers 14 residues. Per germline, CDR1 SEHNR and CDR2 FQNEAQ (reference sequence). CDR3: CASSEVFRSGELFF. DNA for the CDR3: TGTGCCAGCAGCGAAGTGTTTCGGTCCGGGGAGCTGTTTTTT.

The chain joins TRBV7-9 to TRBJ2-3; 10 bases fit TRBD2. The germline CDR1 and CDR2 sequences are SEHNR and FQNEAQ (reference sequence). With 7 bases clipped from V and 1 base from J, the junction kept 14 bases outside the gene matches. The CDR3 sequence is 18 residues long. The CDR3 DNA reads TGTGCCAGCACCCCGTGGGGTAGCGGGGGGCATGGCACAGATACGCAGTATTTT. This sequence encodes CASTPWGSGGHGTDTQYF.

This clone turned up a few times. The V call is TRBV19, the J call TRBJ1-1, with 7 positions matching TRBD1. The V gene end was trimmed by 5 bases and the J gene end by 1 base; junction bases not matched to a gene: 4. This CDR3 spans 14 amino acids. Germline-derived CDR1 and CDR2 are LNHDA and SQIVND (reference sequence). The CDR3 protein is CASSSRTGNTEAFF. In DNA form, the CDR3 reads TGTGCCAGTAGTTCCCGGACAGGGAACACTGAAGCTTTCTTT.

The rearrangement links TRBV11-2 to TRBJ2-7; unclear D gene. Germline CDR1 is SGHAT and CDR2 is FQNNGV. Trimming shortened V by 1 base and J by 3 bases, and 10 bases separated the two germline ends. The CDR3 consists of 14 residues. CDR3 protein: CASSLGPEYYEQYF. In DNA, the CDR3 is TGTGCCAGCAGCTTAGGCCCGGAGTACTACGAGCAGTACTTC.

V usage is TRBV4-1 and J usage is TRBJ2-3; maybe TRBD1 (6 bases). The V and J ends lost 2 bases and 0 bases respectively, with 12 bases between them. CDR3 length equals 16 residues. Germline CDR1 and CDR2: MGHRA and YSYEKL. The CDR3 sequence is CASSQRQVASTDTQYF. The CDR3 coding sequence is TGCGCCAGCAGCCAACGACAGGTGGCTAGCACAGATACGCAGTATTTT.

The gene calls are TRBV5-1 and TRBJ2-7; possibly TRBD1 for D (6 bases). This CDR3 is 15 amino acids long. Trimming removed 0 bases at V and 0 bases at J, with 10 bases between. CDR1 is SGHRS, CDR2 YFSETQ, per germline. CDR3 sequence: CASSLEPGVSYEQYF. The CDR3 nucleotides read TGCGCCAGCAGCTTGGAACCAGGGGTCTCCTACGAGCAGTACTTC.

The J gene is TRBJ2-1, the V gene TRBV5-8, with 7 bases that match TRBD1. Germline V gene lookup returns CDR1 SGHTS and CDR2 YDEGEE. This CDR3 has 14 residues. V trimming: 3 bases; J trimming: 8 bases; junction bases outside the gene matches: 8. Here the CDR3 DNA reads TGTGCCAGCAGCTCCCCTTCGGACAGGTATGAGCAGTTCTTC. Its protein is CASSSPSDRYEQFF.

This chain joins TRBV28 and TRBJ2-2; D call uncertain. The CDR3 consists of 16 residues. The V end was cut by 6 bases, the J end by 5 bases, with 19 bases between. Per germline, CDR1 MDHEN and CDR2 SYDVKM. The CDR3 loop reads CASRLQQANPTGELFF. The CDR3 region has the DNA TGTGCCAGCAGGTTGCAGCAGGCCAATCCGACCGGGGAGCTGTTTTTT.

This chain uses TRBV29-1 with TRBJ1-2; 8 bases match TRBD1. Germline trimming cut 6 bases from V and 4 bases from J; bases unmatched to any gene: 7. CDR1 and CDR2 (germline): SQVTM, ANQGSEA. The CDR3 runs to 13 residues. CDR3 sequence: CSVSRGRGYGYTF. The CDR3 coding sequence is TGCAGCGTGAGCAGGGGGCGCGGCTATGGCTACACCTTC.

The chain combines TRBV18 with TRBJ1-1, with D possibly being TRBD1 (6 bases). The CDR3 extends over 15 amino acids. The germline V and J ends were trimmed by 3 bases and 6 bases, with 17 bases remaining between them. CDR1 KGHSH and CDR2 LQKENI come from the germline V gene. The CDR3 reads CASSPLAVAGAEAFF. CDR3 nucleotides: TGTGCCAGCTCACCGTTGGCTGTTGCAGGGGCTGAAGCTTTCTTT.

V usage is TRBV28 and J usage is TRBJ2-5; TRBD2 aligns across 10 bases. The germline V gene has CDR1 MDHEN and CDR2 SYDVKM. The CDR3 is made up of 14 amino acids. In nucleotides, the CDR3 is TGTCCCCGCGGGCTAGCGGGAGTATCAGAGACCCAGTACTTC. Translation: CPRGLAGVSETQYF.

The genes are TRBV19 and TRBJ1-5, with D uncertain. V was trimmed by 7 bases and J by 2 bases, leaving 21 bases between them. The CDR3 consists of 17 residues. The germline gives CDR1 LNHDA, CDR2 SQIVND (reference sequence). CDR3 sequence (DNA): TGTGCCAGTACCCCCCAGTTCATAATGAGGGGCAATCAGCCCCAGCATTTT. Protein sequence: CASTPQFIMRGNQPQHF.

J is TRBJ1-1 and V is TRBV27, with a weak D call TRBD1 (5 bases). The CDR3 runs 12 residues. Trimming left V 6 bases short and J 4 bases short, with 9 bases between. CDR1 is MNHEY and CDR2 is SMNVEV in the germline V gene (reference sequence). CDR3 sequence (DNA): TGTGCCAGCAGCCACGGGGGCACTGAAGCTTTCTTT. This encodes CASSHGGTEAFF.

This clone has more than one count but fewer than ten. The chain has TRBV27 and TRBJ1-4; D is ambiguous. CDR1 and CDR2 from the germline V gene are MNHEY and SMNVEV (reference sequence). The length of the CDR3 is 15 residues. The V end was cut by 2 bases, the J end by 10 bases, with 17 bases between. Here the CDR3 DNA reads TGTGCCAGCAGTTTAGTAGGGATCGGGAAGCCAAAACTGTTTTTT. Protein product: CASSLVGIGKPKLFF.

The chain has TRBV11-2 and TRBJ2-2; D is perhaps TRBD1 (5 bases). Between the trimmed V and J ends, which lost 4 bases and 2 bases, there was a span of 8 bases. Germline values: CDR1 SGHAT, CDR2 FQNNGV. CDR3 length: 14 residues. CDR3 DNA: TGTGCCAGCAGCTCGACAGTTAACACCGGGGAGCTGTTTTTT. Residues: CASSSTVNTGELFF.

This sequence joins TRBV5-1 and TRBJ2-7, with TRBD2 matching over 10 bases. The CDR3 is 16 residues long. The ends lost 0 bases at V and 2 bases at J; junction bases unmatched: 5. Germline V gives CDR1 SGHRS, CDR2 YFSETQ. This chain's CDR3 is CASSLELAGIAYEQYF. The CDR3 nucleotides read TGCGCCAGCAGCTTGGAACTAGCGGGAATAGCCTACGAGCAGTACTTC.